A selection of T cell receptor beta chains follows, all from one sample in a study of T-cell reconstitution after alpha-beta-depleted transplantation in children. In TCRdb, the PCR reads were re-called with MiXCR into one record per CDR3 protein. The table includes about 72,000 distinct CDR3 sequences, more than 5.5% detected once. The sample in question was PBMCs from the stem cell graft donor, obtained from the stem cell graft. The receptors originated from a human donor who donated a stem cell graft to a child with acute lymphoblastic leukemia. Each CDR3 is given with its conserved first and last residue. The order of the fields is clone size, D gene, V gene, J gene, CDR3 protein, CDR3 DNA. A D gene is named only where the DNA matches it firmly. Not every row has a clone size; where given, it reads once, few, many or a size class.

.	TRBD1	TRBV7-3	TRBJ1-5	CASSLRQGGNQPQHF	TGTGCCAGCAGCCTCCGACAGGGTGGCAATCAGCCCCAGCATTTT
many	.	TRBV4-3	TRBJ1-5	CASSPIKVEHQPQHF	TGCGCCAGCAGCCCGATTAAAGTGGAACATCAGCCCCAGCATTTT
many	TRBD2	TRBV5-1	TRBJ2-5	CASSSGGSGGIQETQYF	TGCGCCAGCAGCTCCGGGGGAAGCGGGGGTATTCAAGAGACCCAGTACTTC
many	.	TRBV29-1	TRBJ1-5	CSARTANQPQHF	TGCAGCGCCCGGACAGCTAATCAGCCCCAGCATTTT
many	.	TRBV20-1	TRBJ2-3	CSALTGTDTQYF	TGCAGTGCGTTGACAGGCACAGATACGCAGTATTTT
few	.	TRBV12-5	TRBJ2-7	CASGFGVSYEQYF	TGTGCTAGTGGTTTTGGAGTCTCCTACGAGCAGTACTTC
many	.	TRBV7-2	TRBJ1-1	CASSSTGSGTEAFF	TGTGCCAGCAGTTCCACAGGGAGCGGCACTGAAGCTTTCTTT
many	.	TRBV5-1	TRBJ1-2	CASSLTFQQGDGYTF	TGCGCCAGCAGCTTGACTTTCCAACAGGGTGATGGCTACACCTTC
many	.	TRBV6-2/TRBV6-3	TRBJ2-3	CASSPTSAADTQYF	TGTGCCAGCAGCCCGACTAGTGCGGCAGATACGCAGTATTTT
few	TRBD1	TRBV10-2	TRBJ2-7	CASRGQASYEQYF	TGCGCCAGCAGGGGACAGGCCTCCTACGAGCAGTACTTC
many	.	TRBV15	TRBJ2-5	CATSRDRAGLKETQYF	TGTGCCACCAGCAGAGATCGGGCGGGATTGAAAGAGACCCAGTACTTC
.	.	TRBV29-1	TRBJ1-1	CSVDAQHTEAFF	TGCAGCGTTGATGCCCAGCACACTGAAGCTTTCTTT
many	.	TRBV10-3	TRBJ2-6	CAIGEGTDGANVLTF	TGTGCCATCGGTGAGGGGACGGATGGGGCCAACGTCCTGACTTTC
many	.	TRBV7-2	TRBJ2-1	CASSLNAAYNEQFF	TGTGCCAGCAGCTTAAATGCAGCTTACAATGAGCAGTTCTTC
few	.	TRBV12-3/TRBV12-4	TRBJ2-3	CASATYSTDTQYF	TGTGCCAGCGCAACATACTCCACAGATACGCAGTATTTT
.	TRBD2	TRBV19	TRBJ2-5	CASSIESGKGQTQYF	TGTGCCAGTAGTATAGAGAGCGGGAAGGGGCAGACCCAGTACTTC
.	.	TRBV25-1	TRBJ1-4	CASSDPQGTNEKLFF	TGTGCCAGCAGTGATCCCCAGGGAACTAATGAAAAACTGTTTTTT
few	TRBD1	TRBV11-2	TRBJ2-3	CASSLADRGGDTQYF	TGTGCCAGCAGCTTAGCCGACAGGGGTGGGGATACGCAGTATTTT
.	TRBD1	TRBV11-2	TRBJ1-1	CASRSFRDRERNTEAFF	TGTGCCAGCAGATCCTTCCGGGACAGGGAACGTAACACTGAAGCTTTCTTT
.	.	TRBV7-9	TRBJ1-4	CASRQQGRSEKLFF	TGTGCCAGCAGACAACAGGGAAGAAGTGAAAAACTGTTTTTT
.	.	TRBV6-2/TRBV6-3	TRBJ1-5	CASSYEVPLSNQPQHF	TGTGCCAGCAGTTACGAGGTCCCGCTCAGCAATCAGCCCCAGCATTTT
few	.	TRBV12-3/TRBV12-4	TRBJ1-2	CASSLAGDYGYTF	TGTGCCAGCAGTTTGGCCGGCGACTATGGCTACACCTTC
many	.	TRBV18	TRBJ2-3	CASSSSGTDTQYF	TGTGCCAGCTCGAGTAGCGGCACAGATACGCAGTATTTT
many	.	TRBV3-1	TRBJ2-7	CASSLEGVNYEQYF	TGTGCCAGCAGCCTAGAGGGGGTCAATTACGAGCAGTACTTC
many	TRBD2	TRBV10-3	TRBJ2-1	CAISGTSGGPGNEQFF	TGTGCCATCAGTGGGACTAGCGGGGGCCCCGGAAATGAGCAGTTCTTC
many	TRBD1	TRBV5-1	TRBJ1-4	CASSLGRTSGTGEEKLFF	TGCGCCAGCAGCTTGGGCCGCACCTCCGGGACAGGGGAGGAAAAACTGTTTTTT
many	TRBD1	TRBV9	TRBJ2-1	CASSKETGDNEQFF	TGTGCCAGCAGCAAAGAGACAGGGGACAATGAGCAGTTCTTC
.	.	TRBV20-1	TRBJ2-1	CSASRETYNEQFF	TGCAGTGCTAGTCGGGAAACCTACAATGAGCAGTTCTTC